In its sample, the clone carrying this TCR beta chain was seen once. V was clipped by 3 bases and J by 1 base, with 6 bases between them. The CDR3 spans 14 residues. Looked up from germline, CDR1 is SGHDN and CDR2 is FVKESK. The sample comes from a study of blood T cells in healthy people across ages. For the second PCR, which ran for about 6 to 12 cycles, a sample-barcoded 5' primer and a J-beta primer mix were used. TCRdb reprocessed the 5' RACE reads via MiXCR and lists one record per CDR3 protein. The sample has 1.5 million to 2 million distinct CDR3 sequences, approximately 30% seen once. Sequencing was performed on blood. The genes are TRBV14 and TRBJ2-2; D is uncertain. The clonotype originates from a woman aged 25 to 39 in good health. The CDR3 sequence is CASSQRRNTGELFF. The CDR3 DNA reads TGTGCCAGCAGCCAGAGGAGGAACACCGGGGAGCTGTTTTTT.